The source of this TCR beta chain is a study of shared clonotypes between healthy human individuals. Study at large: CD4 naive and memory got three plates each, CD8 naive two, CD8 memory one. Overall study findings and caveats: Across subsets, estimated richness was generally greater for naive than for memory populations.

Remarks on this clone: Its antigen is unknown.

The authors divided CD4+ cells into CD45RA+ naive and CD45RA-negative memory subsets. The CDR3 covers 17 residues. Germline loops: CDR1 KGHSH, CDR2 LQKENI. V gave up 2 bases and J gave up 1 base; unmatched junction bases: 3. Source study methods: From ImmunoSEQ came sequences covering only the junction and carrying no quality scores, so filtering differed. Sequencing was performed with immunoSEQ multiplex PCR; in TCRdb, only in-frame clones are kept and a portion is missing. V and J calls and clone size come straight from that table; D and trimming were deduced from the DNA. The table records about 1.1 million clones, around 78% of them present only once.

The source is a man aged 18 to 35 in good health. Some clones in this sample may be carry-over from other donors' samples. The specimen was memory CD4+ T cells from PBMCs. The sample's subset: CD45RA-negative fraction. The V call is TRBV18, the J call TRBJ1-4; TRBD1 matches 11 bases. Written as DNA, the CDR3 is TGTGCCAGCTCACCATCCGGGACAGGGGGAACTAATGAAAAACTGTTTTTT. This codes for CASSPSGTGGTNEKLFF. Complete variable domain (other parts from reference TRBV18 and TRBJ1-4): NAGVMQNPRHLVRRRGQEARLRCSPMKGHSHVYWYRQLPEEGLKFMVYLQKENIIDESGMPKERFSAEFPKEGPSILRIQQVVRGDSAAYFCASSPSGTGGTNEKLFFGSGTQLSVL.